These 28 T cell receptor beta chains originate from one sample sequenced in a study of cytomegalovirus exposure and HLA in healthy donors. The PCR had 60 Vbeta and 13 Jbeta primers. Sequencing used immunoSEQ multiplex PCR; TCRdb keeps in-frame clones, though not all of them. The sample has 150,000 to 200,000 clones, roughly 79% seen once. The specimen sequenced was PBMCs. These receptors all stem from a man aged 50 to 59 in good health and CMV-seropositive.

The chain is built from TRBV10-2 and TRBJ2-5; 7 bases line up with TRBD1. The germline gives CDR1 WSHSY, CDR2 SAAADI. The CDR3 extends over 13 amino acids. The junction had 2 bases not matched to a gene; V was cut back by 6 bases and J by 1 base. The CDR3 DNA is TGCGCCAGCAGGGGACAGCCCCAAGAGACCCAGTACTTC. Residues: CASRGQPQETQYF.

This clone was seen a single time. V and J are TRBV12-5 and TRBJ2-2, with TRBD2 identical over 8 bases. V trimming: 0 bases; J trimming: 6 bases; junction bases outside the gene matches: 9. The germline V gene encodes CDR1 LGHNT and CDR2 FRNRAP. The CDR3 covers 17 residues. Written as DNA, the CDR3 is TGTGCTAGTGGTTTGGTATCCGGGGGGGCCCTCCCCGGGGAGCTGTTTTTT. Amino acids: CASGLVSGGALPGELFF. The full variable domain, its missing parts supplied by reference TRBV12-5 and TRBJ2-2, is DARVTQTPRHKVTEMGQEVTMRCQPILGHNTVFWYRQTMMQGLELLAYFRNRAPLDDSGMPKDRFSAEMPDATLATLKIQPSEPRDSAVYFCASGLVSGGALPGELFFGEGSRLTVL.

The chain links TRBV4-1 to TRBJ1-2; 9 bases agree with TRBD1. The CDR3 is 17 amino acids. Per germline, CDR1 MGHRA and CDR2 YSYEKL. The V and J ends lost 0 bases and 4 bases, in that order; junction bases with no gene match: 9. The CDR3 loop reads CASSQDVLTGGGYGYTF. The CDR3 DNA sequence: TGCGCCAGCAGCCAAGACGTATTAACAGGGGGCGGCTATGGCTACACCTTC.

The genes are TRBV28 and TRBJ2-1, with TRBD1 as a possible D gene (6 bases). The CDR3 extends over 13 amino acids. The ends were cut back, 5 bases at V and 4 bases at J, with 9 bases in the middle. CDR1 is MDHEN and CDR2 is SYDVKM in the germline V gene. The CDR3, as DNA: TGTGCCAGCAGTGCGACAGGTTACAATGAGCAGTTCTTC. It translates to CASSATGYNEQFF.

The chain employs TRBV6-5 and TRBJ2-2, with TRBD2 as a possible D gene (6 bases). The germline V and J ends were trimmed by 6 bases and 4 bases, with 12 bases remaining between them. CDR1 is MNHEY, CDR2 SVGAGI, per germline. The CDR3 length is 14 residues. CDR3 in amino acids: CASRGGVITGELFF. CDR3 sequence (DNA): TGTGCCAGCAGGGGCGGGGTTATCACCGGGGAGCTGTTTTTT.

This chain's CDR3 is CASSEADRLNSPLHF. CDR3 DNA: TGTGCCAGCAGTGAAGCGGACAGACTGAATTCACCCCTCCACTTT. V is TRBV6-1 and J is TRBJ1-6; tentatively, D is TRBD1 (6 bases). Germline loops: CDR1 MNHNS, CDR2 SASEGT. Trimming took 0 bases from V and 7 from J, leaving 10 bases between them. The CDR3 spans 15 residues.

The V gene is TRBV7-3, the J gene TRBJ1-6, with D hard to call. This CDR3 comprises 13 residues. Germline V gives CDR1 SGHTA, CDR2 FQGTGA. V lost 8 bases, J lost 7 bases, and 12 bases lay in between. The CDR3 DNA is TGTGCCAGCTCGAAGGAGAAAAATTCACCCCTCCACTTT. The encoded protein is CASSKEKNSPLHF.

This chain joins TRBV4-1 and TRBJ2-3, with a weak D call TRBD1 (5 bases). The CDR3 loop spans 12 amino acids. The ends were cut back, 4 bases at V and 6 bases at J, with 8 bases in the middle. Germline CDR1 and CDR2: MGHRA and YSYEKL. CDR3 nucleotide sequence: TGCGCCAGCAGCCTTAAGGGGGATACGCAGTATTTT. It yields the protein CASSLKGDTQYF.

This clone came up once. J is TRBJ1-2 and V is TRBV28; 7 nucleotides line up with TRBD1. The CDR3 sequence is 11 residues long. Germline CDR1 MDHEN, CDR2 SYDVKM. V shed 8 bases and J 8 bases; nucleotides not matched to a gene: 5. CDR3 sequence reads: CASLTGRGYTF. The CDR3 DNA is TGTGCCAGCTTGACAGGGCGCGGCTACACCTTC.

This clone was counted once. The rearrangement joins TRBV6-5 to TRBJ1-5; 8 bases are shared with TRBD1. V trimming: 5 bases; J trimming: 1 base; junction bases outside the gene matches: 4. This CDR3 is built from 15 residues. Germline V gives CDR1 MNHEY, CDR2 SVGAGI. This CDR3 reads CASSPDRGSNQPQHF. Here the CDR3 DNA reads TGTGCCAGCAGTCCCGACAGGGGAAGCAATCAGCCCCAGCATTTT.

The J gene is TRBJ2-5, the V gene TRBV5-1; D is possibly TRBD2 (6 bases). Germline values: CDR1 SGHRS, CDR2 YFSETQ. The CDR3 runs 14 residues. The ends were cut back, 1 base at V and 4 bases at J, with 11 bases in the middle. DNA of the CDR3: TGCGCCAGCAGCTTGCGCGGGAATCGAGAGACCCAGTACTTC. Translation: CASSLRGNRETQYF. The full variable domain, completed using reference TRBV5-1 and TRBJ2-5, is KAGVTQTPRYLIKTRGQQVTLSCSPISGHRSVSWYQQTPGQGLQFLFEYFSETQRNKGNFPGRFSGRQFSNSRSEMNVSTLELGDSALYLCASSLRGNRETQYFGPGTRLLVL.

V is TRBV6-1 and J is TRBJ2-3, with D tentatively TRBD2 (5 bases). Germline V gene data show CDR1 as MNHNS and CDR2 as SASEGT. V was pared by 6 bases and J by 4 bases, with 14 bases between. CDR3 length: 14 residues. CDR3 in DNA: TGTGCCAGCAGCCTAGGACTTAACGCAGATACGCAGTATTTT. Amino acids: CASSLGLNADTQYF.

This clone came up a few times. The chain links TRBV6-6 to TRBJ1-5; 10 bases line up with TRBD1. The CDR3 covers 15 residues. The V gene end was trimmed by 7 bases and the J gene end by 4 bases; junction bases not matched to a gene: 7. Per germline, CDR1 MNHNY and CDR2 SVGAGI (reference sequence). The CDR3 is CASNLGTGANQPQHF. CDR3 bases: TGTGCCAGCAACCTCGGGACAGGGGCAAATCAGCCCCAGCATTTT.

The genes are TRBV5-5 and TRBJ1-2; D might be TRBD1 (5 bases). The ends were cut back, 0 bases at V and 6 bases at J, with 9 bases in the middle. Germline loops: CDR1 SGHKS, CDR2 YYEKEE (reference sequence). There are 13 residues in the CDR3. This chain's CDR3 is CASSLVRGDGYTF. The CDR3 DNA is TGTGCCAGCAGCTTGGTCCGGGGGGATGGCTACACCTTC.

J is TRBJ1-1 and V is TRBV2, with TRBD1 matching 7 bases. The CDR3 is 14 residues long. J was trimmed by 0 bases and V by 4 bases; bases with no gene match: 2. Per germline, CDR1 SNHLY and CDR2 FYNNEI. This chain's CDR3 is CASSATGLNTEAFF. CDR3 nucleotide sequence: TGTGCCAGCAGTGCGACAGGGCTGAACACTGAAGCTTTCTTT.

The chain uses TRBV6-4 and TRBJ1-1; D perhaps matches TRBD1 (5 bases). There are 14 residues in the CDR3. Trimming cost V 10 bases and J 3 bases, with 18 bases left between them. The V gene's germline CDR1 is MRHNA and CDR2 SNTAGT. The CDR3 sequence is CATPRAGQDTEAFF. For the CDR3, the DNA is TGTGCCACCCCCCGGGCAGGGCAGGACACTGAAGCTTTCTTT.

The chain links TRBV5-1 to TRBJ1-1, with 8 nucleotides matching TRBD1. Germline values: CDR1 SGHRS, CDR2 YFSETQ. There are 17 residues in the CDR3. The V segment lost 0 bases and the J segment 8 bases; nucleotides outside the gene matches: 15. CDR3 in DNA: TGCGCCAGCAGCTTGGCCAGGGGACAGGTCATAGAGAACGAAGCTTTCTTT. It is translated as CASSLARGQVIENEAFF.

The chain recombines TRBV2 with TRBJ1-4, with 9 bases identical to TRBD1. The CDR3 spans 14 residues. With V trimmed by 2 bases and J by 12 bases, 7 bases remained unmatched. Looked up from germline, CDR1 is SNHLY and CDR2 is FYNNEI. The CDR3: CASSERGTGLELFF. CDR3 nucleotide sequence: TGTGCCAGCAGTGAACGAGGGACAGGGCTGGAACTGTTTTTT.

The chain is built from TRBV28 and TRBJ2-2; 14 nucleotides line up with TRBD2. The CDR3 is made up of 18 amino acids. Germline assignment: CDR1 MDHEN and CDR2 SYDVKM. J was trimmed by 3 bases and V by 3 bases; bases with no gene match: 6. For the CDR3, the DNA is TGTGCCAGCAGTTTCCTGACTAGCGGGGGGGTGGACACCGGGGAGCTGTTTTTT. The encoded protein is CASSFLTSGGVDTGELFF.

The chain uses TRBV7-2 and TRBJ1-1, with D unclear. CDR3 size: 13 residues. The germline V and J ends were trimmed by 3 bases and 1 base, with 6 bases remaining between them. Germline loops: CDR1 SGHTA, CDR2 FQGNSA. The CDR3 reads CASSFDKNTEAFF. The CDR3 coding sequence is TGTGCCAGCAGCTTCGACAAGAACACTGAAGCTTTCTTT.

The CDR3 loop reads CASRVTGFSGNTIYF. The CDR3 DNA is TGTGCCAGTAGGGTGACAGGGTTCTCTGGAAACACCATATATTTT. The gene calls are TRBV19 and TRBJ1-3; TRBD1 matches 7 bases. Trimming at V came to 6 bases and at J to 0 bases, leaving 5 bases not matched to a gene. The CDR3 sequence is 15 residues long. The V gene's germline CDR1 is LNHDA and CDR2 SQIVND (reference sequence).

The chain has TRBV10-2 and TRBJ2-5; 9 bases align to TRBD1. The CDR3 sequence is 17 residues long. With 2 bases clipped from V and 0 bases from J, the junction kept 7 bases outside the gene matches. Germline CDR1 and CDR2: WSHSY and SAAADI. This chain's CDR3 is CASSEADRGLNQETQYF. The CDR3 bases are TGCGCCAGCAGTGAGGCGGACAGGGGCCTCAACCAAGAGACCCAGTACTTC.

The chain joins TRBV6-5 to TRBJ2-5; 7 bases align to TRBD1. The junction had 7 bases not matched to a gene; V was cut back by 6 bases and J by 0 bases. Germline values: CDR1 MNHEY, CDR2 SVGAGI. This CDR3 is 15 amino acids long. The CDR3 loop reads CASSDEQGNQETQYF. The CDR3 DNA reads as TGTGCCAGCAGCGACGAACAGGGGAACCAAGAGACCCAGTACTTC.

The J gene is TRBJ1-2, the V gene TRBV6-1; unclear D gene. Germline values: CDR1 MNHNS, CDR2 SASEGT. The CDR3 has 13 residues. V was shortened by 7 bases and J by 4 bases, with 13 bases between the two germline ends. CDR3 protein: CASTFGQVYGYTF. The DNA for the CDR3 is TGTGCCAGCACCTTTGGCCAGGTCTATGGCTACACCTTC.

The chain has TRBV19 and TRBJ1-1; perhaps TRBD1 as D (5 bases). The CDR3 is 14 residues long. Deletions cut 3 bases from V and 6 bases from J, with 14 bases between. Germline CDR1 reads LNHDA; CDR2 reads SQIVND (reference sequence). The CDR3 protein is CASSMSGPLPEAFF. As DNA, the CDR3 is TGTGCCAGTAGTATGTCAGGGCCCCTACCTGAAGCTTTCTTT.

The V gene is TRBV27, the J gene TRBJ2-1, with TRBD1 matching over 7 bases. The V gene end was trimmed by 2 bases and the J gene end by 8 bases; junction bases not matched to a gene: 12. Germline V gene lookup returns CDR1 MNHEY and CDR2 SMNVEV (reference sequence). The CDR3 loop spans 16 amino acids. The CDR3 region is CASSLVGETGNDEQFF. The CDR3 nucleotides read TGTGCCAGCAGTTTAGTCGGAGAGACAGGGAACGATGAGCAGTTCTTC.

This chain uses TRBV23-1 with TRBJ1-6; 9 bases align to TRBD1. TRBV23-1 is assigned to the ORF class and has an uncertain function. This CDR3 spans 14 amino acids. V was pared by 8 bases and J by 8 bases, with 7 bases of the junction left unmatched. Here the CDR3 DNA reads TGCGCCAGCTTCCCGGGACAGGGTGATTCACCCCTCCACTTT. It yields the protein CASFPGQGDSPLHF.

J is TRBJ1-3 and V is TRBV4-3, with 7 bases fitting TRBD1. CDR1 LGHNA and CDR2 YSLEER come from the germline V gene. The CDR3 totals 16 residues. The junction had 6 bases not matched to a gene; V was cut back by 1 base and J by 3 bases. The DNA of the CDR3 is TGCGCCAGCAGCCAAGTGTATAGGGGGCTTGGAAACACCATATATTTT. As protein: CASSQVYRGLGNTIYF.